This T cell receptor (beta chain) originates from a study of T cell responses to AZD1222 COVID-19 vaccine (dated by TCRdb to 2020 to 2023). About the investigation overall: AZD1222 recipients whose second dose came at about 4 weeks and those whose second dose came at about 12 weeks were combined into one group, since spike-specific TCR depth and breadth did not differ between the two schedules. A total of 230 to 250 trial participants underwent TCR sequencing, of whom roughly 210 had received two doses of AZD1222 and some 26 had received two doses of the MenACWY control vaccine. Trial participants were enrolled by age into subgroups of 18-55, 56-69 and 70-plus years, and about 150, 27 and 61 TCR-sequenced participants, respectively, were included in these subgroups.

Note on this clone: Its antigen remains unidentified. No clone much larger than this one lies a single base away; base qualities are absent.

Relative to germline, V is 4 bases shorter and J is 8 bases shorter, with 14 bases between their ends. CDR1 and CDR2 are drawn from the germline V gene: SGHTA, FQGTGA. The CDR3, from cysteine to phenylalanine, totals 13 residues. The sequence is cut down to CDR3 DNA, 39 bases in frame from base 1. What the authors observed across the whole study: Conclusions about previously exposed vaccinees are limited because only a handful of AZD1222 recipients were SARS-CoV-2 seropositive at baseline. A significant rise in spike-specific TCR breadth and depth was observed after two AZD1222 doses relative to day 0 and relative to MenACWY recipients. Participants were mostly white British and included more females than males, and it was suggested by the authors that clonal diversity may have been underestimated. Reportedly, close to half of the unique spike-specific TCRs recognized epitopes lying outside the regions that are mutated in the B.1.351 and B.1.1.7 variants. In the small 56-69-year group, the increase in depth fell short of significance, most likely because of low power. The vaccine-associated CD4 TCRs covered the entire spike protein, and the dominant responses fell in regions 160-218 and 743-854. Because no day 14 peak-response samples were available, repertoires were characterized only after the peak T cell response.

The CDR3 regions of human TCRbeta chains were subjected to immunosequencing. Regarding the original processing steps: Repertoire TCRs were matched against a reference library of SARS-CoV-2-specific TCRs generated with the MIRA antigen-specificity platform. Breadth was defined as the fraction of unique TCRs that were SARS-CoV-2-associated. Depth was defined as the fraction of total T cells that were SARS-CoV-2-associated. Using the MIRA data, each spike-specific TCR was mapped to the spike region that the TCR reacts to and placed in a CD4 or CD8 class. Log10-transformed breadth and depth values were compared by one-way ANOVA with Sidak's multiple comparisons tests. Not all clones reach the TCRdb copy of this immuneACCESS table, which keeps in-frame sequences only. Checked studies attribute under half of the gap to unresolved V genes and leave the rest unexplained. The DNA gave D and trimming, while V, J and clone size come from that table. Within this sample are tens of thousands of clones, with 70% to 90% of them counted one time only. The ten largest make up about 13% of the sample.

The sample's time point label, in plain terms: baseline before first vaccination. Samples from vaccinated people were obtained from the UK trials COV001 and COV002, which included a single-blind randomized controlled phase 2/3 trial of AZD1222 (ChAdOx1 nCoV-19) in healthy adults. For TCRbeta chain sequencing, PBMC samples from trial participants were taken at day 0 and at day 28 after the second dose. This sequence was found in an adult in good health. The chain is made from TRBV7-3 and TRBJ1-1; the D gene lacks a confident call. The sample was peripheral blood, taken on day 0 of AZD1222 vaccination. Here is the DNA: TGTGCCAGCAGCTCCCGTTTCGGCGCGGAAGCTTTCTTT. This translates into CASSSRFGAEAFF.